The clone carrying this T cell receptor beta chain came up a few times. These data come from a study of T-cell reconstitution after alpha-beta-depleted transplantation in children. The TCRbeta library was prepared with unique molecular identifiers. TCRdb re-derived calls from the PCR reads in MiXCR, one entry per CDR3 protein. The table records some 500,000 distinct CDR3 sequences, 15% to 20% of them present only once. Looked up from germline, CDR1 is GTSNPN and CDR2 is SVGIG (reference sequence). V shed 3 bases, J shed 9 bases, and the junction held 11 bases outside the gene matches. The CDR3 loop spans 14 amino acids.

V gene TRBV30 combines with J gene TRBJ1-5, with 7 bases aligning to TRBD1. This sample comprised PBMCs from the stem cell graft donor, obtained from the stem cell graft. This clonotype originated in a human donor who donated a stem cell graft to a child with acute lymphoblastic leukemia. The CDR3 loop is CAWRDGQAYTPQHF. The CDR3 nucleotides read TGTGCCTGGAGAGACGGACAGGCCTATACGCCCCAGCATTTT.